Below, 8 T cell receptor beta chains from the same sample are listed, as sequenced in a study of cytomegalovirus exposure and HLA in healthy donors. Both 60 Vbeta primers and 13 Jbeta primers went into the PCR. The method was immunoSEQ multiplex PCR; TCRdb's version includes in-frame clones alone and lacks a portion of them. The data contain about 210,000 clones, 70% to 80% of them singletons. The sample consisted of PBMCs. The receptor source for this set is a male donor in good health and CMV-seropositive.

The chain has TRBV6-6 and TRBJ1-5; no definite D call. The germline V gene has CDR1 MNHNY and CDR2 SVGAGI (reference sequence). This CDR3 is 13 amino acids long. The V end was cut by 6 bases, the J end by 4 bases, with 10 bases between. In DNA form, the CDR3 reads TGTGCCAGCAGGCTTAACAAAAATCAGCCCCAGCATTTT. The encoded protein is CASRLNKNQPQHF.

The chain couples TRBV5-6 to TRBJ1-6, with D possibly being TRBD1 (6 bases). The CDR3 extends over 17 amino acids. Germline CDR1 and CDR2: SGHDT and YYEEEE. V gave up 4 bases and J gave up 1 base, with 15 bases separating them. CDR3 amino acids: CASSRRTERSYNSPLHF. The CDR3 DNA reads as TGTGCCAGCAGCCGACGGACAGAGAGGTCCTATAATTCACCCCTCCACTTT.

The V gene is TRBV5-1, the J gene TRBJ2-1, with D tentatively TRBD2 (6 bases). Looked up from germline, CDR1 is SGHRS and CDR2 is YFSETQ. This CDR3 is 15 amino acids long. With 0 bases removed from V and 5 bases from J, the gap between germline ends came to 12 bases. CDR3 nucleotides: TGCGCCAGCAGCTTGGTGGTAGCGGCTGACAATGAGCAGTTCTTC. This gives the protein CASSLVVAADNEQFF.

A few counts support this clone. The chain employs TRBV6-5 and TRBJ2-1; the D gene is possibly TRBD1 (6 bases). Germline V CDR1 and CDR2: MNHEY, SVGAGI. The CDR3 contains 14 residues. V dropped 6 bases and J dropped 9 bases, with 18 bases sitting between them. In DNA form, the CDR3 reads TGTGCCAGCAGACCGGACCGCGTACAGGGTGAGCAGTTCTTC. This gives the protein CASRPDRVQGEQFF.

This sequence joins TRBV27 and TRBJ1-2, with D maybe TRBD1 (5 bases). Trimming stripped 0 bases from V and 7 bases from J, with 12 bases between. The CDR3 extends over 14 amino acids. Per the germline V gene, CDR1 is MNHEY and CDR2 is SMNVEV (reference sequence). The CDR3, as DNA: TGTGCCAGCAGTTTATCAGGCAGGGTAGGTGGCTACACCTTC. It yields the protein CASSLSGRVGGYTF.

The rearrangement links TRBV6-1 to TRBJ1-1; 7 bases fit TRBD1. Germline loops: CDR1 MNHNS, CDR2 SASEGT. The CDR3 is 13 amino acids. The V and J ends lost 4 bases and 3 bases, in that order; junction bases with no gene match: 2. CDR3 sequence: CASSVRGDTEAFF. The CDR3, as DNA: TGTGCCAGCAGTGTCAGGGGGGACACTGAAGCTTTCTTT.

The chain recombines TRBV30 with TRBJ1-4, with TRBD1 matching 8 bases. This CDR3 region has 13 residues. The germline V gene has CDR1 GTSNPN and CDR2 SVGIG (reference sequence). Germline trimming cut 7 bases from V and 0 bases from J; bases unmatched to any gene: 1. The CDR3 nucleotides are TGTGCCTCGGACAGGGCAACTAATGAAAAACTGTTTTTT. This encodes CASDRATNEKLFF.

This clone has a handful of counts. The CDR3 nucleotides read TGCACCAACCTTCCGCCGCGGCAGTCCTACGAGCAGTACTTC. It encodes CTNLPPRQSYEQYF. The V call is TRBV1, the J call TRBJ2-7; TRBD2 is taken as the D call from the table, unchecked against the DNA. TRBV1 represents a pseudogene. The length of the CDR3 is 14 residues.